A single sample gave rise to the 20 T cell receptor beta chains below, sequenced in a study of blood T cells in healthy people across ages. A second PCR of roughly 7 to 11 cycles used a sample-barcoded 5' primer and a J-beta primer mix. MiXCR was run by TCRdb on the 5' RACE reads, yielding one entry per CDR3 protein. The sample shows 1.5 million to 2 million distinct CDR3 sequences, roughly 27% of them seen only once. Sequencing was carried out using blood. The receptors shown here come from a woman aged 30 to 39 in good health.

The rearrangement joins TRBV5-1 to TRBJ1-2; D not resolved. Trimming took off 7 bases at V and 7 bases at J, with 14 bases between the two ends. CDR1 and CDR2 (germline): SGHRS, YFSETQ. CDR3 length: 12 residues. CDR3 loop: CASGSVEPGYTF. DNA for the CDR3: TGCGCCAGCGGAAGCGTTGAGCCTGGCTACACCTTC.

The table lists this clonotype with many counts. The chain has TRBV5-1 and TRBJ2-5; no definite D call. V was shortened by 0 bases and J by 4 bases, with 10 bases between the two germline ends. The length of the CDR3 is 14 residues. Germline V gene data show CDR1 as SGHRS and CDR2 as YFSETQ. The CDR3: CASSLGMMGETQYF. CDR3 nucleotide sequence: TGCGCCAGCAGCTTGGGGATGATGGGAGAGACCCAGTACTTC.

This clonotype was counted only a few times. The chain uses TRBV14 and TRBJ2-7; D not certain. Germline V gene sequence: CDR1 SGHDN, CDR2 FVKESK. The ends were cut back, 6 bases at V and 5 bases at J, with 14 bases in the middle. This CDR3 comprises 13 residues. The CDR3 spells CASSNEQADEQYF. CDR3 sequence (DNA): TGTGCCAGCAGTAACGAGCAAGCCGACGAGCAGTACTTC.

A word on this clonotype: A much larger clonotype is one base distant, so this may be a read error. This chain uses TRBV20-1 with TRBJ1-4, with a possible D match to TRBD1 (5 bases). The CDR3 has 15 residues. Germline V gene data show CDR1 as DFQATT and CDR2 as SNEGSKA (reference sequence). Trimming removed 0 bases at V and 8 bases at J, with 16 bases between. CDR3 DNA: TGCAGTGCTAGAGATCGCGTCAGGGAGAGCGAAAAACTGTTTTTT. This sequence encodes CSARDRVRESEKLFF.

This clonotype was seen a handful of times. Its ends do not fully match the called genes, so a read error is possible. V usage is TRBV5-1 and J usage is TRBJ1-6; TRBD1 aligns across 8 bases. This CDR3 comprises 13 residues. Germline lookup yields CDR1 SGHRS and CDR2 YFSETQ. The CDR3 sequence is CVSADRDNSPLHF. CDR3 nucleotides: TGTGTCAGCGCGGACAGGGATAATTCACCCCTCCACTTT.

The chain links TRBV14 to TRBJ1-2, with D possibly TRBD1 on 5 matching bases. V lost 3 bases and J lost 5, with 13 bases in between. Germline CDR1 reads SGHDN; CDR2 reads FVKESK. The CDR3 extends over 14 amino acids. This chain's CDR3 is CASSQDISGYGYTF. The CDR3 DNA reads as TGTGCCAGCAGCCAGGATATTTCAGGGTATGGCTACACCTTC.

The chain uses TRBV12-3 or TRBV12-4 and TRBJ2-1; 14 bases match TRBD2. J was trimmed by 13 bases and V by 5 bases; bases with no gene match: 7. CDR3 length: 14 amino acids. CDR3 in amino acids: CASSRLAGGETQFF. CDR3 in DNA: TGTGCCAGCAGTCGACTAGCGGGGGGGGAAACCCAGTTCTTC.

In this sample, this clonotype turned up a few times. This chain links TRBV5-1 with TRBJ2-1; TRBD1 aligns across 9 bases. The CDR3 length is 15 residues. CDR1 is SGHRS, CDR2 YFSETQ, per germline. Trimming cost V 3 bases and J 5 bases; bases outside gene matches: 6. CDR3 bases: TGCGCCAGCAGCTCCCGGGACAGGGTTAACAATGAGCAGTTCTTC. Protein: CASSSRDRVNNEQFF.

This clonotype appeared many times. J is TRBJ2-5 and V is TRBV20-1; possibly TRBD1 for D (5 bases). Per the germline V gene, CDR1 is DFQATT and CDR2 is SNEGSKA (reference sequence). Trimming pared 2 bases from V and 4 bases from J, leaving 8 bases between. This CDR3 is 12 amino acids long. The CDR3 region is CSARPDRETQYF. CDR3 bases: TGCAGTGCTAGACCTGACAGAGAGACCCAGTACTTC.

This clonotype was observed a few times. The rearrangement links TRBV7-2 to TRBJ2-7, with D possibly being TRBD1 (6 bases). Trimming removed 3 bases from V and 0 bases from J, with 18 bases in between. Germline lookup yields CDR1 SGHTA and CDR2 FQGNSA. The CDR3 extends over 17 amino acids. CDR3 residues: CASSLSLPGHHSYEQYF. DNA for the CDR3: TGTGCCAGCAGCTTGTCTTTACCGGGACACCACTCCTACGAGCAGTACTTC.

Concerning this clonotype: At one boundary the junction diverges from the germline segment, which might be a read error. V is TRBV13 and J is TRBJ2-2; TRBD2 matches 15 bases. The germline CDR1 and CDR2 sequences are PRHDT and FYEKMQ (reference sequence). The CDR3 consists of 18 residues. This chain's CDR3 is CASSLDGLAGGKDGELLF. For the CDR3, the DNA is TGTGCCAGCAGCCTCGACGGACTAGCGGGAGGGAAGGACGGGGAGCTGCTTTTT.

CDR3 in DNA: TGTGCCAGCAGTCCTACGGGACGCCTGAGCTCCTACGAGCAGTACTTC. Protein sequence: CASSPTGRLSSYEQYF. The genes are TRBV12-3 or TRBV12-4 and TRBJ2-7; D may match TRBD1 or TRBD2 (5 bases each). The CDR3 is 16 residues long. The V end lost 5 bases, the J end lost 0 bases, and 17 bases lay between the germline ends.

This clonotype occurred a few times. The chain couples TRBV6-6 to TRBJ2-5; weak D call: TRBD2 (6 bases). Germline V CDR1 and CDR2: MNHNY, SVGAGI (reference sequence). This CDR3 spans 14 amino acids. Trimming cost V 6 bases and J 5 bases, with 16 bases left between them. The CDR3, as DNA: TGTGCCAGCAGACCTCAGGGAGGTGGCGAGACCCAGTACTTC. It translates to CASRPQGGGETQYF.

A note on this clonotype: A much larger clone lies a single base off, so this may be a read error. This chain uses TRBV12-3 or TRBV12-4 with TRBJ2-6, with 9 positions matching TRBD1. The CDR3 covers 15 residues. The CDR3 DNA follows: TGTGCCGGCAGTGGACAGGGGACTGGGGCCAACGTCCTGACTTTC. The encoded protein is CAGSGQGTGANVLTF.

Ten or more counts support this clonotype. CDR3 coding DNA: TGTGCCAGCAGCACTTTAGGGTCTAGCAGCTACAATGAGCAGTTCTTC. Translated: CASSTLGSSSYNEQFF. The rearrangement uses TRBV27 and TRBJ2-1; D possibly corresponds to TRBD2 (5 bases). The ends were cut back, 6 bases at V and 3 bases at J, with 18 bases in the middle. CDR1 and CDR2 (germline): MNHEY, SMNVEV (reference sequence). The CDR3 is 16 residues long.

This sequence joins TRBV28 and TRBJ2-1, with 9 bases identical to TRBD1. V gave up 6 bases and J gave up 3 bases; unmatched junction bases: 9. Germline lookup yields CDR1 MDHEN and CDR2 SYDVKM. CDR3 length: 16 amino acids. The CDR3 coding sequence is TGTGCCAGCAGAACCGACAGGGGGGGCCTCTACAATGAGCAGTTCTTC. Amino acids: CASRTDRGGLYNEQFF.

The chain joins TRBV6-5 to TRBJ2-1; TRBD2 is a possible D gene (5 bases). Per germline, CDR1 MNHEY and CDR2 SVGAGI. CDR3 length: 16 residues. V dropped 7 bases and J dropped 4 bases, with 20 bases sitting between them. Written as DNA, the CDR3 is TGTGCCAGCAAGGTTTCTGGGAGCGGCACGTACAATGAGCAGTTCTTC. It codes for CASKVSGSGTYNEQFF.

The genes are TRBV4-2 and TRBJ2-5; 13 nucleotides agree with TRBD2. Germline-derived CDR1 and CDR2 are LGHNA and YNFKEQ. V lost 2 bases and J lost 5; bases outside the gene matches: 11. The CDR3 length is 18 residues. This chain's CDR3 is CASSQLWTSGSGSETQYF. The DNA of the CDR3 is TGTGCCAGCAGCCAACTATGGACTAGCGGGAGCGGGAGTGAGACCCAGTACTTC.

As to this clonotype: A much larger clone is a single base away; this may be a read error. The chain recombines TRBV15 with TRBJ2-3; D gene ambiguous. The V and J ends lost 2 bases and 1 base respectively, with 4 bases between them. Germline V gene data show CDR1 as LNHNV and CDR2 as YYDKDF (reference sequence). The CDR3 loop spans 13 amino acids. The chain's CDR3 is CATSRSRTDTQYF. The CDR3 region has the DNA TGTGCCACCAGCAGATCCCGCACAGATACGCAGTATTTT.

This clonotype was recorded many times. The chain has TRBV4-1 and TRBJ2-4; 14 nucleotides match TRBD2. V dropped 4 bases and J dropped 0; count of bases not matched to a gene: 5. Germline V lookup: CDR1 MGHRA, CDR2 YSYEKL. The CDR3 spans 18 residues. CDR3 nucleotide sequence: TGCGCCAGCAGCCCTGGACTAGCGGGGGGAGTAGCCAAAAACATTCAGTACTTC. Protein sequence: CASSPGLAGGVAKNIQYF.